This TCR beta chain is drawn from a study of cytomegalovirus exposure and HLA in healthy donors. Primers included in the PCR were 60 Vbeta and 13 Jbeta primers. Assay: immunoSEQ multiplex PCR; the TCRdb copy retains only in-frame clones and omits some. The repertoire includes 150,000 to 200,000 clones, around four fifths of them detected once, and roughly 1.3% sits in the top ten. Study results and caveats: In a later analysis, the majority of CMV-associated beta chains seemingly showed HLA restriction. The productive fraction for most TCR beta V segments was about 90% or about 30% in an earlier analysis. As a later analysis showed, a missense DCLRE1C variant was linked to trimming of TCR beta V- and J-genes.

The germline V gene has CDR1 LNHDA and CDR2 SQIVND (reference sequence). The V gene lost 9 bases and the J gene lost 3 bases, with 18 bases spanning the gap. The CDR3 is made up of 14 amino acids. Regarding this clone: Antigen specificity is unknown.

Healthy donors of bone marrow made up the group. The sequence was obtained from a man younger than 45 in good health and CMV-seronegative. Sample: PBMCs. This chain joins TRBV19 and TRBJ2-7; D perhaps matches TRBD1 (6 bases). Written as DNA, the CDR3 is TGTGCCAGCAGAACGACAGGAACGAGCTACGAGCAGTACTTC. Translated, it gives CASRTTGTSYEQYF. Full variable domain (outside the CDR3, taken from reference TRBV19 and TRBJ2-7): DGGITQSPKYLFRKEGQNVTLSCEQNLNHDAMYWYRQDPGQGLRLIYYSQIVNDFQKGDIAEGYSVSREKKESFPLTVTSAQKNPTAFYLCASRTTGTSYEQYFGPGTRLTVT.